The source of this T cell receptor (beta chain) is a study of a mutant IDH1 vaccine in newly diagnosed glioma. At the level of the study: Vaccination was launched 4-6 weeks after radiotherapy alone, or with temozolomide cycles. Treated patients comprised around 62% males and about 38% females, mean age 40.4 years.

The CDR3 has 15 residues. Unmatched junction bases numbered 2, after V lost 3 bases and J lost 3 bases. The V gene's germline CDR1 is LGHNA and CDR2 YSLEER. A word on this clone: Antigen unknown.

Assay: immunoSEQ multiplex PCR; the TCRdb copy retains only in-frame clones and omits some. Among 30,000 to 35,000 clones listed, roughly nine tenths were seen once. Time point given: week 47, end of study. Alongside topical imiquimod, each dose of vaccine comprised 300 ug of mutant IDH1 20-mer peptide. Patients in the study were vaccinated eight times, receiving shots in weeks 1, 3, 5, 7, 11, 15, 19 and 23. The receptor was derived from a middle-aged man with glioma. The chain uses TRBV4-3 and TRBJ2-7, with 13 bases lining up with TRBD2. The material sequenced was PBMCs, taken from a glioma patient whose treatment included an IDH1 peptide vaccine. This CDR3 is CASSQGLAGNYEQYF. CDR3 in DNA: TGCGCCAGCAGCCAGGGACTAGCGGGAAACTACGAGCAGTACTTC.